This T cell receptor (beta chain) was found in a study of shared clonotypes between healthy human individuals. With respect to this clone: One end of the junction varies from germline; a read error may be responsible.

As originally analysed: Filtering differed because ImmunoSEQ produced junction-only sequences that carried no quality scores. Here immunoSEQ multiplex PCR was the method, and the copy in TCRdb shows in-frame clones only, minus some. V and J calls and clone size follow that table, whereas D and trimming were derived from the DNA. The sample records hundreds of thousands of clones, 92% being singletons. CD45RO negativity and positive selection for CCR7 defined naive CD8 cells, a population that excluded terminally differentiated effector memory CD45RA+ cells. The germline CDR1 and CDR2 sequences are PRHDT and FYEKMQ (reference sequence). This CDR3 comprises 14 residues.

The origin of this receptor is a man younger than 40 in good health. The rearrangement joins TRBV13 to TRBJ2-1; D is possibly TRBD1 or TRBD2 (6 bases each). Specimen: naive CD8+ T cells sorted from blood. As DNA, the CDR3 is TGTGCCAGCAGCCTAGGGGGGCAAAACAATGAGCAGTTCTTC. This encodes CASSLGGQNNEQFF.